These 7 T cell receptor beta chains share one sample of origin, sequenced in a study of T-cell memory formation after mild COVID-19 (dated by TCRdb to the early 2020s). Libraries were made using 5' RACE. Sequencing used an Illumina NovaSeq 6000. TCRdb handled the public reads itself, with Q25 trimming in fastp and clone calling in MiXCR, and kept productive beta chains. Identical CDR3 proteins give one entry, which carries the most common genes and DNA. Counted in this sample were more than 110,000 distinct CDR3 sequences; around 25% of them appeared once. Around a quarter of the sample is taken by the ten largest. Source material: PBMCs or a T cell subset sorted from them (not recorded which). These receptors were collected from an adult woman who had mild COVID-19 (a few samples of this study predate the infection). The sample titles of this study are shuffled in the database, so cell type and time point are left out; the donor was told from shared clones.

This clonotype has a handful of counts. The CDR3 loop is CASSFLQEGNYGYTF. CDR3 DNA: TGTGCCAGCAGCTTTCTACAGGAGGGTAACTATGGCTACACCTTC. The chain recombines TRBV11-2 with TRBJ1-2; tentative D call: TRBD1 (5 bases). Germline V CDR1 and CDR2: SGHAT, FQNNGV. V lost 3 bases, J lost 1 base, and 12 bases lay in between. The CDR3 loop spans 15 amino acids.

This clonotype occurred a few times. The chain combines TRBV9 with TRBJ2-1; 8 nucleotides align to TRBD2. CDR1 is SGDLS, CDR2 YYNGEE, per germline. The CDR3 is 16 residues long. V gave up 0 bases and J gave up 2 bases; unmatched junction bases: 4. CDR3 protein: CASSVGWRGAYNEQFF. The CDR3, as DNA: TGTGCCAGCAGCGTAGGGTGGCGGGGGGCCTACAATGAGCAGTTCTTC.

The table lists this clonotype with a few counts. This sequence joins TRBV2 and TRBJ1-2; TRBD1 might be the D (5 bases). CDR1 SNHLY and CDR2 FYNNEI come from the germline V gene. The CDR3 is 10 residues long. Trimming took 6 bases from V and 7 from J, leaving 6 bases between them. The CDR3 region has the DNA TGTGCCAGCAGGCAGGGTGGCTACACCTTC. This sequence encodes CASRQGGYTF.

In its sample, this clonotype was seen many times. The V and J genes are TRBV27 and TRBJ2-2, with 11 positions matching TRBD2. The CDR3 runs 16 residues. V shed 5 bases, J shed 1 base, and the junction held 3 bases outside the gene matches. Germline CDR1 is MNHEY and CDR2 is SMNVEV (reference sequence). CDR3 coding DNA: TGTGCCAGCAGTCCGGGACTAGCGGTGAACACCGGGGAGCTGTTTTTT. Translated: CASSPGLAVNTGELFF.

V usage is TRBV7-2 and J usage is TRBJ2-3; D might be TRBD1 (5 bases). CDR3 length equals 13 residues. In germline, CDR1 is SGHTA, CDR2 FQGNSA. The V and J ends lost 6 bases and 6 bases respectively, with 13 bases between them. Here the CDR3 DNA reads TGTGCCAGCAGTCCAGGGCCGAGGGATACGCAGTATTTT. Translated: CASSPGPRDTQYF.

The chain carries TRBV11-1 and TRBJ2-7, with 7 bases that match TRBD2. The V segment lost 4 bases and the J segment 4 bases; nucleotides outside the gene matches: 10. The CDR3 is 15 amino acids. Germline V CDR1 and CDR2: SGHAT, FQDESV (reference sequence). The CDR3 sequence: CASSSRYGEGYEQYF. CDR3 bases: TGTGCCAGCAGCTCCCGGTACGGGGAGGGGTACGAGCAGTACTTC.

CDR3 sequence reads: CASSLVRELGYEQYF. The CDR3 nucleotides are TGTGCCAGCAGCTTAGTCCGGGAACTAGGATACGAGCAGTACTTC. The chain uses TRBV11-2 and TRBJ2-7; D perhaps matches TRBD2 (5 bases). From germline, CDR1 is SGHAT and CDR2 FQNNGV. The CDR3 runs to 15 residues. Trimming removed 1 base at V and 4 bases at J, with 14 bases between.